This TCR beta chain is from a study of immune evolution from preneoplasia to lung adenocarcinoma. Looking at the study overall: HLA loss of heterozygosity: approximately 7.5% AIS, about 14% MIA, roughly 35% ADC, none AAH.

In germline, CDR1 is SNHLY, CDR2 FYNNEI. The CDR3 contains 15 residues. V was pared by 8 bases and J by 3 bases, with 6 bases of the junction left unmatched. Nucleic acids came from premalignant or tumor cells enriched by macro-dissection. Method: immunoSEQ multiplex PCR; TCRdb's copy keeps in-frame clones and lacks some. The sample carries around 8,000 clones, around 81% recorded once. General study points: Normal lung had highest clonality; later lesions appeared denser, more diverse. Top clone frequencies peaked in normal lung, apparently declining through invasive adenocarcinoma.

Concerning this clone itself: The antigen remains unidentified.

The sequenced sample consisted of FFPE invasive lung adenocarcinoma tissue. The rearrangement joins TRBV2 to TRBJ2-7; TRBD2 matches at 14 bases. This clonotype was sampled from a person aged 50 to 59 with lung adenocarcinoma. The CDR3 loop reads CASLPGTSGSYEQYF. DNA for the CDR3: TGTGCCAGCCTCCCCGGGACTAGCGGGAGCTACGAGCAGTACTTC.